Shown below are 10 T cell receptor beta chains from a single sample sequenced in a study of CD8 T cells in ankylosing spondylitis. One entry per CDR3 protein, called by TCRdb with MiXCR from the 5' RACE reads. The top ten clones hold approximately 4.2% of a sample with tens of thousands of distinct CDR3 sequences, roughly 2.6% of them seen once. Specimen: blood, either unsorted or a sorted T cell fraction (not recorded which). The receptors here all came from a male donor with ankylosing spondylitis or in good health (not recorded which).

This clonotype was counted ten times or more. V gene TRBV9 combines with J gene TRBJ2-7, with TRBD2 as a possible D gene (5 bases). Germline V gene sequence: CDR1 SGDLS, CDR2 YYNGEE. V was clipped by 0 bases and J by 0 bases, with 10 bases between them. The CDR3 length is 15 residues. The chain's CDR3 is CASSVEPSRSYEQYF. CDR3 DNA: TGTGCCAGCAGCGTAGAACCTAGCCGCTCCTACGAGCAGTACTTC. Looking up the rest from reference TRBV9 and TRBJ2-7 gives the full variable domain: DSGVTQTPKHLITATGQRVTLRCSPRSGDLSVYWYQQSLDQGLQFLIQYYNGEERAKGNILERFSAQQFPDLHSELNLSSLELGDSALYFCASSVEPSRSYEQYFGPGTRLTVT.

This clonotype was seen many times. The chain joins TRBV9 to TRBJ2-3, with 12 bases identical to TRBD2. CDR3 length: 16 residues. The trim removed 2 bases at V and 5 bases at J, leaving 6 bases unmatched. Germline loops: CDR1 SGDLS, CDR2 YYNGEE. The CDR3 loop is CASSVSWGLAGDTQYF. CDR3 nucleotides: TGTGCCAGCAGCGTGAGCTGGGGACTAGCGGGAGATACGCAGTATTTT.

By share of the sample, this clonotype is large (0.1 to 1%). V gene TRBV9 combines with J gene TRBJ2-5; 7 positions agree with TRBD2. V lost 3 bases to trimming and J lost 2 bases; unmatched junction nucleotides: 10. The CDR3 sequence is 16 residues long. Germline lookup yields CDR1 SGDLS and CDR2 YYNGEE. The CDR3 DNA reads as TGTGCCAGCAGCGCTATGGCGACGGGAGGACAAGAGACCCAGTACTTC. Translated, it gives CASSAMATGGQETQYF.

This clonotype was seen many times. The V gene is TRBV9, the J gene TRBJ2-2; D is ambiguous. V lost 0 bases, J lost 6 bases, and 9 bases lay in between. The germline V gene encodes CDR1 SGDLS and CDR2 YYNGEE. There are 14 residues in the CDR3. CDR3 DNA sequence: TGTGCCAGCAGCGTAGAAACCGCCGCCGGGGAGCTGTTTTTT. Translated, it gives CASSVETAAGELFF.

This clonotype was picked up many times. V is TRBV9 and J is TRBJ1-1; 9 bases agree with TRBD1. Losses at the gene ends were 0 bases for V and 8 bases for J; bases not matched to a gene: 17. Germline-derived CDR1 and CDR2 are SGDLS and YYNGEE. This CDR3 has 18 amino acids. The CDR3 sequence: CASSVGLTGGLGLEEAFF. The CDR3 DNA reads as TGTGCCAGCAGCGTAGGTCTGACAGGGGGTCTGGGGCTCGAGGAAGCTTTCTTT.

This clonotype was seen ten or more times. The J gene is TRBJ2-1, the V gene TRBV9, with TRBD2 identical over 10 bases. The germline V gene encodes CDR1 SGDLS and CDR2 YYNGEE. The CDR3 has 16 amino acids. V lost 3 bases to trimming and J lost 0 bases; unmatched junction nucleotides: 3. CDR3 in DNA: TGTGCCAGCAGCGGGATAGCGGGAGGCTCCTACAATGAGCAGTTCTTC. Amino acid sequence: CASSGIAGGSYNEQFF.

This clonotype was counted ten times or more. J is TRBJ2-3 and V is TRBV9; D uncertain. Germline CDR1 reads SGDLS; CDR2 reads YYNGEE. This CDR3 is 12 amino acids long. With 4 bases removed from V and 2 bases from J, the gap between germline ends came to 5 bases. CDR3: CASSSLTDTQYF. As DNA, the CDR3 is TGTGCCAGCAGCTCCCTCACAGATACGCAGTATTTT.

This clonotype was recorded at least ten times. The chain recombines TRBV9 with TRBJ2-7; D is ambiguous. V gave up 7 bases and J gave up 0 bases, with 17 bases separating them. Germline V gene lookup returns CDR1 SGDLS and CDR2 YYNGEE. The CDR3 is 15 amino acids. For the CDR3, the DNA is TGTGCCAGCTCCCCACCACACTCTAGCTCCTACGAGCAGTACTTC. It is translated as CASSPPHSSSYEQYF.

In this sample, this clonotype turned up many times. Here the CDR3 DNA reads TGTGCCAGCAGCTCGGGACTAGCGGGGACCTACGAGCAGTACTTC. Protein: CASSSGLAGTYEQYF. The rearrangement uses TRBV9 and TRBJ2-7, with 13 bases fitting TRBD2. Germline values: CDR1 SGDLS, CDR2 YYNGEE. The CDR3 is 15 residues long. V lost 4 bases and J lost 2; bases outside the gene matches: 3.

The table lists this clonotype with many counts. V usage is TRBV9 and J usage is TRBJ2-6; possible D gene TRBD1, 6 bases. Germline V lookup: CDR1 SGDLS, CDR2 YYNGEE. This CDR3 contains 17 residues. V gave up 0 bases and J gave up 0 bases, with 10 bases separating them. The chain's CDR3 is CASSVAGQHSGANVLTF. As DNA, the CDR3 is TGTGCCAGCAGCGTAGCTGGACAGCACTCTGGGGCCAACGTCCTGACTTTC.